This T cell receptor (beta chain) is from a study of cytomegalovirus exposure and HLA in healthy donors. Study-level background: Caucasian-associated ancestry cluster membership applied to over 80% of some 400 genotyped donors.

Each donor was nominally healthy when sampled (though unrecorded immune exposures were likely). Notes on the study in general: Researchers left out some V segments, among them TRBV6-2 and TRBV6-3, as indistinguishable. Presence/absence analyses assumed roughly uniform sequencing depth across donors, which may not hold.

Germline assignment: CDR1 SQVTM and CDR2 ANQGSEA. The CDR3 consists of 12 residues. PCR amplification relied on 60 Vbeta primers (plus 13 Jbeta primers). The repertoire was sequenced with immunoSEQ multiplex PCR; TCRdb's copy has only in-frame clones and lacks some. Here the sample table reports under 65,000 clones. Concerning this clone: Its target is not known.

Sequencing was performed on PBMCs. The chain recombines TRBV29-1 with TRBJ2-5; a possible D gene is TRBD1 (6 bases). The assigned J gene may be wrong: the sequence end matches TRBJ2-7 better. This TCR derives from a woman aged 25 to 39 in good health and CMV-seropositive. The CDR3 protein is CSVGTDLYEQYF. Here the CDR3 DNA reads TGCAGCGTTGGGACAGACCTCTACGAGCAGTACTTC.